This TCR beta chain was sequenced during a study of beta chain features in type 1 diabetes. Whole-study findings and limits: TCRB CDR3s were moderately but significantly shorter in Type 1 diabetes patients in all four CD4+ subsets. At VDJ recombination sites, type 1 diabetes patients had fewer insertions and more deleted nucleotides. Unsettled here was the matter of whether HLA type influences TCRB rearrangement.

Notes on this clone: The antigen remains undetermined.

cDNA synthesis used the whole RNA isolate, giving expressed TCRB sequences. TCRdb keeps only in-frame clones here, not all; method: immunoSEQ multiplex PCR. The sample shows hundreds of thousands of clones, more than 13% of them seen only once. Sequences were obtained from naive CD4+ T cells from blood. The TCR sequence derives from a man aged 18 to 30 with type 1 diabetes.

Written as DNA, the CDR3 is TGTGCCTGGGAAAGGGGCACTAATGAAAAACTGTTTTTT. It encodes CAWERGTNEKLFF. The chain combines TRBV30 with TRBJ1-4, with D perhaps TRBD1 (5 bases). Between the trimmed V and J ends, which lost 5 bases and 2 bases, there was a span of 9 bases. Germline V gene data show CDR1 as GTSNPN and CDR2 as SVGIG (reference sequence). The CDR3 loop spans 13 amino acids.